This T cell receptor beta chain appears in the sequencing data of a study of patients and donors after allogeneic stem cell transplantation. Trimming took 3 bases from V and 2 from J; bases not matched to a gene: 7. This CDR3 has 16 amino acids. Germline CDR1 ENHRY, CDR2 SYGVKD. TCRdb re-analysed the RT-PCR reads in MiXCR, keeping a single row per CDR3 protein. The table has around 150,000 distinct CDR3 sequences, approximately 30% seen once; the top ten hold around 3%. V is TRBV10-3 and J is TRBJ2-7, with 10 bases aligning to TRBD2. This TCR came from a human donor who was either an allogeneic HSCT recipient or a stem cell or donor lymphocyte infusion donor (not recorded which). It is not recorded whose cells these are; they may come from a transplant donor. The sequencing input was blood, either unsorted or a sorted T cell fraction (not recorded which). CDR3 in amino acids: CAISDLRTSGTYEQYF. DNA of the CDR3: TGTGCCATCAGTGACCTTCGAACTAGCGGGACCTACGAGCAGTACTTC.